Presented here are 30 T cell receptor beta chains from one specimen sequenced in a study of T cells after yellow fever vaccination. TCRdb passed the 5' RACE reads through MiXCR, listing each CDR3 protein once. The sample records hundreds of thousands of distinct CDR3 sequences, more than 3% being singletons. This sample comprised PBMCs, obtained on the day of the yellow fever booster vaccination. Every receptor here comes from a man aged 18-30 years who received the YFV17D yellow fever vaccine.

The CDR3 bases are TGTGCCAGCAGCTTAGAACCCAGGGGCGGCACTGAAGCTTTCTTT. Its protein product is CASSLEPRGGTEAFF. V usage is TRBV7-2 and J usage is TRBJ1-1; D may be TRBD1 (6 bases). CDR1 and CDR2 from the germline V gene are SGHTA and FQGNSA. The CDR3 has 15 residues. Trimming took 1 base from V and 4 from J, leaving 13 bases between them.

The sample holds a few counts of this clonotype. This chain connects TRBV5-5 to TRBJ2-7; 7 nucleotides align to TRBD1. Germline-derived CDR1 and CDR2 are SGHKS and YYEKEE (reference sequence). Trimming took 4 bases from V and 2 from J; bases not matched to a gene: 9. This CDR3 has 15 residues. The CDR3 nucleotides are TGTGCCAGCAGCCTAGGGGGCTCGTCTCCCTACGAGCAGTACGTC. Translated: CASSLGGSSPYEQYV.

The chain joins TRBV11-2 to TRBJ2-7, with D unresolved. Trimming took 4 bases from V and 2 from J, leaving 12 bases between them. Germline V gene lookup returns CDR1 SGHAT and CDR2 FQNNGV. This CDR3 has 14 residues. CDR3 sequence: CASSSSPGTYEQYF. The DNA of the CDR3 is TGTGCCAGCAGCTCCTCCCCCGGTACCTACGAGCAGTACTTC.

Comments on this clonotype: A much more abundant neighbour one base away suggests this may be a read error. The chain recombines TRBV2 with TRBJ1-2, with unresolved D. This CDR3 has 12 amino acids. CDR1 is SNHLY, CDR2 FYNNEI, per germline. With 5 bases removed from V and 2 bases from J, the gap between germline ends came to 6 bases. The CDR3 sequence: CASSSGNYGYTF. CDR3 DNA: TGTGCCAGCAGTTCCGGGAACTATGGCTACACCTTC.

Ten or more counts support this clonotype. This chain uses TRBV6-5 with TRBJ1-1; D unresolved. In germline, CDR1 is MNHEY, CDR2 SVGAGI. Deletions cut 2 bases from V and 3 bases from J, with 7 bases between. This CDR3 is built from 13 residues. CDR3 bases: TGTGCCAGCAGTTACGAAAAATACACTGAAGCTTTCTTT. The encoded protein is CASSYEKYTEAFF.

Ten or more counts support this clonotype. The V gene is TRBV7-9, the J gene TRBJ1-1; 7 bases match TRBD1. The CDR3 covers 15 residues. V lost 4 bases to trimming and J lost 7 bases; unmatched junction nucleotides: 12. Germline CDR1 and CDR2: SEHNR and FQNEAQ (reference sequence). The CDR3 sequence is CASSSLQDRVGEAFF. Here the CDR3 DNA reads TGTGCCAGCAGCTCCTTACAAGACAGGGTTGGTGAAGCTTTCTTT.

The chain links TRBV25-1 to TRBJ1-5; D possibly corresponds to TRBD1 (6 bases). The CDR3 runs to 17 residues. The V end lost 1 base, the J end lost 3 bases, and 16 bases lay between the germline ends. The germline V gene encodes CDR1 MGHDK and CDR2 SYGVNS. CDR3 nucleotides: TGTGCCAGCAGTGAATCAAACAGGGCAATCGACAATCAGCCCCAGCATTTT. Its protein product is CASSESNRAIDNQPQHF. Supplemented by reference TRBV25-1 and TRBJ1-5, the full variable domain reads EADIYQTPRYLVIGTGKKITLECSQTMGHDKMYWYQQDPGMELHLIHYSYGVNSTEKGDLSSESTVSRIRTEHFPLTLESARPSHTSQYLCASSESNRAIDNQPQHFGDGTRLSIL.

In this sample, this clonotype turned up many times. The gene calls are TRBV25-1 and TRBJ2-5, with D hard to call. CDR3 length: 15 amino acids. Germline V lookup: CDR1 MGHDK, CDR2 SYGVNS. Trimming stripped 1 base from V and 4 bases from J, with 13 bases between. The CDR3 DNA reads as TGTGCCAGCAGTGAATCGGATGGGCCCCGAGAGACCCAGTACTTC. It yields the protein CASSESDGPRETQYF.

The chain employs TRBV29-1 and TRBJ2-5; 10 positions agree with TRBD2. V shed 6 bases, J shed 5 bases, and the junction held 9 bases outside the gene matches. CDR1 and CDR2 (germline): SQVTM, ANQGSEA. The CDR3 spans 14 residues. The CDR3 nucleotides read TGCAGCGTCGATAGCGGGGGGTCCTGGGAGACCCAGTACTTC. Translating it yields CSVDSGGSWETQYF.

J is TRBJ1-2 and V is TRBV12-3 or TRBV12-4, with TRBD1 matching 9 bases. CDR3 length equals 15 residues. Trimming cost V 5 bases and J 7 bases; bases outside gene matches: 11. The CDR3 loop is CASSGPGTGKLGYTF. The CDR3, as DNA: TGTGCCAGCAGTGGCCCCGGGACAGGGAAACTTGGCTACACCTTC.

This chain joins TRBV19 and TRBJ2-1; D is possibly TRBD1 or TRBD2 (5 bases each). Germline V gene sequence: CDR1 LNHDA, CDR2 SQIVND (reference sequence). The CDR3 spans 13 residues. Trimming left V 9 bases short and J 2 bases short, with 11 bases between. The CDR3 protein is CASSGTPYNEQFF. The CDR3 region has the DNA TGTGCCAGCTCTGGGACGCCCTACAATGAGCAGTTCTTC.

This chain joins TRBV11-2 and TRBJ1-2; weak D call: TRBD1 (5 bases). The CDR3 extends over 13 amino acids. V was pared by 5 bases and J by 4 bases, with 11 bases between. The germline V gene has CDR1 SGHAT and CDR2 FQNNGV. In DNA form, the CDR3 reads TGTGCCAGCAGCCCCCCGGGGGTCTATGGCTACACCTTC. Protein product: CASSPPGVYGYTF.

V and J are TRBV2 and TRBJ1-2; D is undetermined. The CDR3 is 14 residues long. Germline V gives CDR1 SNHLY, CDR2 FYNNEI. V lost 6 bases and J lost 2, with 13 bases in between. Here the CDR3 DNA reads TGTGCCAGCAGCCTGGATCAGGACAACTATGGCTACACCTTC. It translates to CASSLDQDNYGYTF.

This rearrangement joins TRBV20-1 to TRBJ2-2, with D unresolved. V shed 0 bases and J shed 6 bases, with 8 bases lying between them. Germline V lookup: CDR1 DFQATT, CDR2 SNEGSKA (reference sequence). The CDR3 totals 13 residues. The CDR3 nucleotides read TGCAGTGCTAGAGATTACAAGGCCGGGGAGCTGTTTTTT. Its protein is CSARDYKAGELFF.

The chain is built from TRBV20-1 and TRBJ2-1; 9 bases line up with TRBD2. V trimming: 4 bases; J trimming: 2 bases; junction bases outside the gene matches: 6. CDR3 length: 15 amino acids. Germline assignment: CDR1 DFQATT and CDR2 SNEGSKA (reference sequence). CDR3 region: CSAKAGGGAYNEQFF. CDR3 bases: TGCAGTGCTAAAGCGGGGGGCGGGGCCTACAATGAGCAGTTCTTC.

This clonotype occurred a few times. The J gene is TRBJ1-4, the V gene TRBV18; D unclear. V lost 3 bases, J lost 8 bases, and 10 bases lay in between. CDR3 length: 13 residues. Germline CDR1 KGHSH, CDR2 LQKENI. This chain's CDR3 is CASSPGLGEKLFF. Written as DNA, the CDR3 is TGTGCCAGCTCACCGGGATTAGGGGAAAAACTGTTTTTT.

The table lists this clonotype with many counts. CDR3 DNA sequence: TGTGCCAGCAGCCAACAGGGAGGCGGGGAGCTGTTTTTT. The encoded protein is CASSQQGGGELFF. The chain combines TRBV3-1 with TRBJ2-2, with D tentatively TRBD2 (6 bases). Germline V gene lookup returns CDR1 LGHDT and CDR2 YNNKEL (reference sequence). The ends were cut back, 2 bases at V and 7 bases at J, with 8 bases in the middle. CDR3 length: 13 amino acids.

This chain links TRBV14 with TRBJ1-1; no clear D gene. This CDR3 contains 14 residues. V lost 1 base to trimming and J lost 1 base, with 7 bases between them. CDR1 is SGHDN and CDR2 is FVKESK in the germline V gene. The CDR3 is CASSQVDTNTEAFF. In DNA form, the CDR3 reads TGTGCCAGCAGCCAAGTTGACACGAACACTGAAGCTTTCTTT.

This clonotype occurred a few times. The V call is TRBV19, the J call TRBJ2-7; D uncertain. CDR3 length: 13 residues. Trimming left V 2 bases short and J 2 bases short, with 7 bases between. Per the germline V gene, CDR1 is LNHDA and CDR2 is SQIVND (reference sequence). The CDR3 DNA is TGTGCCAGTAGTATAACAGCCCCCTACGAGCAGTACTTC. Translating gives CASSITAPYEQYF.

This chain uses TRBV7-6 with TRBJ1-6; D might be TRBD1 (5 bases). CDR1 and CDR2 (germline): SGHVS, FNYEAQ. The CDR3 runs to 14 residues. With 5 bases removed from V and 5 bases from J, the gap between germline ends came to 10 bases. The CDR3 spells CASSPGRNNSPLHF. The CDR3 DNA reads TGTGCCAGCAGCCCGGGACGGAATAATTCACCCCTCCACTTT.

The sample holds a few counts of this clonotype. V is TRBV4-2 and J is TRBJ2-3, with 9 bases lining up with TRBD2. Germline trimming cut 1 base from V and 2 bases from J; bases unmatched to any gene: 7. CDR1 and CDR2 from the germline V gene are LGHNA and YNFKEQ. This CDR3 has 17 amino acids. In DNA, the CDR3 is TGTGCCAGCAGCCAAGTTGCACTAGCGGGTCTCACAGATACGCAGTATTTT. It translates to CASSQVALAGLTDTQYF.

This clonotype was detected only a few times. The chain carries TRBV5-5 and TRBJ1-3, with D hard to call. This CDR3 is built from 14 residues. The germline gives CDR1 SGHKS, CDR2 YYEKEE (reference sequence). V was clipped by 4 bases and J by 1 base, with 9 bases between them. The CDR3 DNA follows: TGTGCCAGCAGCGTCGGTGGATCTGGAAACACCATATATTTT. Encoded protein: CASSVGGSGNTIYF.

This clonotype was detected many times. The chain has TRBV4-3 and TRBJ2-3; TRBD1 agrees at 12 bases. The V gene end was trimmed by 3 bases and the J gene end by 4 bases; junction bases not matched to a gene: 8. Germline CDR1 is LGHNA and CDR2 is YSLEER. The CDR3 consists of 17 residues. CDR3 in DNA: TGCGCCAGCAGCCAGGGACCCGGGACAGGGGGCTCAGATACGCAGTATTTT. Amino acids: CASSQGPGTGGSDTQYF.

This clonotype was seen repeatedly, ten times or more. The chain recombines TRBV6-6 with TRBJ2-1, with 9 bases aligning to TRBD2. The CDR3 covers 18 residues. Germline loops: CDR1 MNHNY, CDR2 SVGAGI (reference sequence). With 0 bases clipped from V and 4 bases from J, the junction kept 10 bases outside the gene matches. The CDR3 DNA reads TGTGCCAGCAGTTACTCGAACTCCGGGCGGGGGGGGTACAATGAGCAGTTCTTC. Translating gives CASSYSNSGRGGYNEQFF.

J is TRBJ1-1 and V is TRBV16; possibly TRBD1 for D (6 bases). From germline, CDR1 is KGHSY and CDR2 FQNENV. V lost 6 bases to trimming and J lost 3 bases, with 11 bases between them. The CDR3 totals 13 residues. The CDR3 reads CASRQGRDTEAFF. The CDR3 DNA reads as TGTGCCAGCAGACAGGGTCGGGACACTGAAGCTTTCTTT.

This clonotype was recorded many times. The genes are TRBV12-3 or TRBV12-4 and TRBJ2-7, with TRBD2 matching over 12 bases. Trimming cost V 8 bases and J 2 bases; bases outside gene matches: 13. This CDR3 has 17 amino acids. The CDR3 sequence is CASLSSGGAGVAYEQYF. CDR3 in DNA: TGTGCCAGCCTCTCTAGCGGGGGGGCCGGAGTTGCCTACGAGCAGTACTTC.

This clonotype has a count of ten or more. The chain recombines TRBV7-9 with TRBJ2-7; possible D gene TRBD1, 5 bases. The V and J ends lost 2 bases and 6 bases respectively, with 8 bases between them. CDR3 size: 12 residues. CDR1 is SEHNR, CDR2 FQNEAQ, per germline (reference sequence). The CDR3 is CASSLWGGEQYV. CDR3 DNA: TGTGCCAGCAGCTTATGGGGCGGCGAGCAGTACGTC.

There are many counts of this clonotype. The V call is TRBV4-3, the J call TRBJ1-2, with D perhaps matching TRBD1 (5 bases). Looked up from germline, CDR1 is LGHNA and CDR2 is YSLEER. The CDR3 length is 15 residues. Trimming stripped 1 base from V and 5 bases from J, with 14 bases between. The CDR3 nucleotides are TGCGCCAGCAGCCAAGCTGACAGATTATTATATGGCTACACCTTC. As protein: CASSQADRLLYGYTF.

This clonotype was detected ten times or more. The chain employs TRBV7-9 and TRBJ2-2; TRBD2 matches at 11 bases. V gave up 4 bases and J gave up 0 bases; unmatched junction bases: 7. Germline CDR1 is SEHNR and CDR2 is FQNEAQ (reference sequence). The CDR3 extends over 18 amino acids. This chain's CDR3 is CASSSGLAGTANTGELFF. DNA for the CDR3: TGTGCCAGCAGCTCAGGACTAGCGGGTACCGCGAACACCGGGGAGCTGTTTTTT.

The sample holds many counts of this clonotype. This chain connects TRBV20-1 to TRBJ2-5; 8 nucleotides agree with TRBD1. Trimming at V came to 3 bases and at J to 0 bases, leaving 6 bases not matched to a gene. Germline V gene lookup returns CDR1 DFQATT and CDR2 SNEGSKA (reference sequence). The CDR3 length is 15 residues. CDR3 amino acids: CSASGTGGYQETQYF. CDR3 DNA sequence: TGCAGTGCTAGTGGCACAGGGGGGTACCAAGAGACCCAGTACTTC.